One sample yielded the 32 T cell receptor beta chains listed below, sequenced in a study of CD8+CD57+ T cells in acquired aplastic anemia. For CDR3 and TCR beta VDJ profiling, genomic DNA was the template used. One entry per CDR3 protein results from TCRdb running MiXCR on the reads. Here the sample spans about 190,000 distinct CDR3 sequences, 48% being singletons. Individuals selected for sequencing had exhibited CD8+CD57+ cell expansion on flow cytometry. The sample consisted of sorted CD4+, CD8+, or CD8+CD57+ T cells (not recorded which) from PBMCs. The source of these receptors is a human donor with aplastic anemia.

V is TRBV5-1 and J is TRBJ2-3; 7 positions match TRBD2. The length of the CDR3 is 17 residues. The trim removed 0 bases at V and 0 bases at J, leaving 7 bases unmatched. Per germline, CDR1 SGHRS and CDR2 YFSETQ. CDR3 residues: CASSLERAGVSTDTQYF. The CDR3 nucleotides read TGCGCCAGCAGCTTGGAGAGGGCGGGAGTGAGCACAGATACGCAGTATTTT.

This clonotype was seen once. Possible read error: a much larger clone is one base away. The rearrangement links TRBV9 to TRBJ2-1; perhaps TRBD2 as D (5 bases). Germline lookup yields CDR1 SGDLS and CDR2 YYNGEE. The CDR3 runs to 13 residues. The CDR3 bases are TGTGCCAGCAGCGTAGATGGGGAGCTTGAGCAGCTCTTC. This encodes CASSVDGELEQLF. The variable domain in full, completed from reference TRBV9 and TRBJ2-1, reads DSGVTQTPKHLITATGQRVTLRCSPRSGDLSVYWYQQSLDQGLQFLIQYYNGEERAKGNILERFSAQQFPDLHSELNLSSLELGDSALYFCASSVDGELEQLFGPGTRLTVL.

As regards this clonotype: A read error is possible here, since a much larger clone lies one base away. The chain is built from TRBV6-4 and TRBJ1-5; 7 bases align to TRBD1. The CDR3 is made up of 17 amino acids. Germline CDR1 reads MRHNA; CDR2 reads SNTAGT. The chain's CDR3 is CAGSQTGRGLSNQPQHF. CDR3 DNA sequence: TGTGCCGGCAGTCAAACAGGGAGGGGGCTTAGCAATCAGCCCCAGCATTTT.

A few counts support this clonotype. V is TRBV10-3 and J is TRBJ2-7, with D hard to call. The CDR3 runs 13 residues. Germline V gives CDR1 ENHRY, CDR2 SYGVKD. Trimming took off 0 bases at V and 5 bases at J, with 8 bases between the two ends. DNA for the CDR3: TGTGCCATCAGTGAGTCTCCTGGGCACGAGCAGTACTTC. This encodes CAISESPGHEQYF.

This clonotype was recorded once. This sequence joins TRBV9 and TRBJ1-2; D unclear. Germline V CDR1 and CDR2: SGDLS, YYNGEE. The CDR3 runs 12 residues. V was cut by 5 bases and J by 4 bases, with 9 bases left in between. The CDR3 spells CASRGGSYGYTF. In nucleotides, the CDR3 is TGTGCCAGCAGGGGCGGTAGCTATGGCTACACCTTC.

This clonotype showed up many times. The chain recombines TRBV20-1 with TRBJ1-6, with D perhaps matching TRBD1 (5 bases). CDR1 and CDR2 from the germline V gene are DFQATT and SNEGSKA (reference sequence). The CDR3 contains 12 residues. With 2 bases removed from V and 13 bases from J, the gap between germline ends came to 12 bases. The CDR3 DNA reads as TGCAGTGCTAGAACGACACCAGGGCCCCTCCACTTT. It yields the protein CSARTTPGPLHF.

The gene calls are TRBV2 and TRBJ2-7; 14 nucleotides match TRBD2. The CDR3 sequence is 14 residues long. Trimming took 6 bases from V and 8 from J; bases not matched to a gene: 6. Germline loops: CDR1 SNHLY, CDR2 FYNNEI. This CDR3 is CASRETSGGAKQYF. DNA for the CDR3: TGTGCCAGCAGGGAGACTAGCGGGGGGGCCAAGCAGTACTTC.

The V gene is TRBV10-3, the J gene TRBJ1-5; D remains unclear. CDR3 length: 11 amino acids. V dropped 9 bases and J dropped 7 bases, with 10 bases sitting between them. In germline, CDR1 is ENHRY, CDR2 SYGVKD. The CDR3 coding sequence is TGTGCCATGGGGAATGGGCAGCCCCAGCATTTT. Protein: CAMGNGQPQHF.

The CDR3 DNA sequence: TGTGCCAGCAGCTTAGCCGCGGGGGCCTCCTCCTACAATGAGCAGTTCTTC. Its protein is CASSLAAGASSYNEQFF. The chain joins TRBV7-2 to TRBJ2-1; tentatively, D is TRBD2 (7 bases). The CDR3 totals 17 residues. CDR1 SGHTA and CDR2 FQGNSA come from the germline V gene. With 0 bases removed from V and 0 bases from J, the gap between germline ends came to 12 bases.

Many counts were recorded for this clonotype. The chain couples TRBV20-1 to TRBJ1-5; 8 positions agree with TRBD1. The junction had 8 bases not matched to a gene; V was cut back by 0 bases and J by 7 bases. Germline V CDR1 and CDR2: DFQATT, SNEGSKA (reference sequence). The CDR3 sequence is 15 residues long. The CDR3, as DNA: TGCAGTGCTAGAGATCGACAGGGGCTCGTACAGCCCCAGCATTTT. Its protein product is CSARDRQGLVQPQHF.

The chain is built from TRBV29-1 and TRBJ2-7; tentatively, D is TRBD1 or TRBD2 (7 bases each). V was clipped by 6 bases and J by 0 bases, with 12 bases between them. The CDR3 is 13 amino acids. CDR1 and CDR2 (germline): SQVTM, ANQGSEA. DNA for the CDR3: TGCAGCGTAGGGGGCGGGGGCTCCTACGAGCAGTACTTC. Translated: CSVGGGGSYEQYF.

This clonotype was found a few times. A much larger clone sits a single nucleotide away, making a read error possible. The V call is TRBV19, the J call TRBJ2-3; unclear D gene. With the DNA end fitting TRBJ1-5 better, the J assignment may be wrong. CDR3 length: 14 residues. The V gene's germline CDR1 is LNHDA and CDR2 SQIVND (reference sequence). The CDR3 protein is CASSLRSQPDTQHF. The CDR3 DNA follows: TGTGCCAGTAGTCTGAGAAGCCAGCCAGATACGCAGCATTTT.

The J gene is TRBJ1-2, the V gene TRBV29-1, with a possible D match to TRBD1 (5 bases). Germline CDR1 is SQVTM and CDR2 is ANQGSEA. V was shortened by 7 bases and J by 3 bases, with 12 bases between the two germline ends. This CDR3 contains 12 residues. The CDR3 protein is CSAGRGDYGYTF. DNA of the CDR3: TGCAGCGCTGGTCGGGGGGACTATGGCTACACCTTC.

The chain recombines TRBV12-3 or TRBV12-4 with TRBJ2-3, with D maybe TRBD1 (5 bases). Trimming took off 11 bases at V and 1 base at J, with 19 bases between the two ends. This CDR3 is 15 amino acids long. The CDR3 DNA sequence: TGTGCCTGTAGAGCACGGCAGGGCGGCACAGATACGCAGTATTTT. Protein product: CACRARQGGTDTQYF.

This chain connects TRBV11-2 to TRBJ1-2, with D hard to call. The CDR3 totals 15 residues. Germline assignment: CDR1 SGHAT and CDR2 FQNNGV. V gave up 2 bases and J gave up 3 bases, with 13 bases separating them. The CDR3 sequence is CASSLSAGRDYGYTF. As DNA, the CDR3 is TGTGCCAGCAGCTTATCGGCCGGGCGAGACTATGGCTACACCTTC.

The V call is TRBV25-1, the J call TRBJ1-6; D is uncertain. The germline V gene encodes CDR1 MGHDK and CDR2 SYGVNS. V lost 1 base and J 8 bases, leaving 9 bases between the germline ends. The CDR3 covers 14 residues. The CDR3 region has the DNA TGTGCCAGCAGTGAATCCGACCCGTATTCACCCCTCCACTTT. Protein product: CASSESDPYSPLHF. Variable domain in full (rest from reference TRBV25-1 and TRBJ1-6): EADIYQTPRYLVIGTGKKITLECSQTMGHDKMYWYQQDPGMELHLIHYSYGVNSTEKGDLSSESTVSRIRTEHFPLTLESARPSHTSQYLCASSESDPYSPLHFGNGTRLTVT.

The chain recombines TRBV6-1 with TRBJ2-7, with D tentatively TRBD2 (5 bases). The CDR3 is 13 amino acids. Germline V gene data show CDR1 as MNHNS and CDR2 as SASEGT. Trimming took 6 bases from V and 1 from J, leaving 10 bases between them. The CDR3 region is CASSTAESYEQYF. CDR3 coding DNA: TGTGCCAGCAGCACAGCGGAGTCCTACGAGCAGTACTTC.

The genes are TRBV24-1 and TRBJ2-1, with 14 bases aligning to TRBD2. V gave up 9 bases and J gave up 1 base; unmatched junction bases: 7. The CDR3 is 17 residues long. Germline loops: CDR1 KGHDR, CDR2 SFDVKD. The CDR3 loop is CATAGTSGSGSYNEQFF. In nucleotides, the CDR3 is TGTGCCACCGCCGGGACTAGCGGGAGCGGTTCCTACAATGAGCAGTTCTTC.

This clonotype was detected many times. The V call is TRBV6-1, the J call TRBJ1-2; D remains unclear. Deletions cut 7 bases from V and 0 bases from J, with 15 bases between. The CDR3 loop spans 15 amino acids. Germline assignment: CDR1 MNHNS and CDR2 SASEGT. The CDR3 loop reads CASTASGVPNYGYTF. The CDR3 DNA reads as TGTGCCAGCACCGCCTCTGGGGTACCTAACTATGGCTACACCTTC.

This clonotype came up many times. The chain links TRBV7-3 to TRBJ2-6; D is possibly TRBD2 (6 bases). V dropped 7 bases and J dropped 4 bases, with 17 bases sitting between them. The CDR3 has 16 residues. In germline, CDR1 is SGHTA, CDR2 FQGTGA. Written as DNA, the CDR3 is TGTGCCAGCAAACCCTCTGGGGGGAGCGGGGCCAACGTCCTGACTTTC. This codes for CASKPSGGSGANVLTF.

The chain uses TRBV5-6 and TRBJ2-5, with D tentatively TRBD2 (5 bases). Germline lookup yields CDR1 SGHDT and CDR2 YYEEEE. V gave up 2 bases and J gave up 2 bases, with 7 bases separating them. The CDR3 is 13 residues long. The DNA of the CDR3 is TGTGCCAGCAGCTTCGGGGAACAAGAGACCCAGTACTTC. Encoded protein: CASSFGEQETQYF.

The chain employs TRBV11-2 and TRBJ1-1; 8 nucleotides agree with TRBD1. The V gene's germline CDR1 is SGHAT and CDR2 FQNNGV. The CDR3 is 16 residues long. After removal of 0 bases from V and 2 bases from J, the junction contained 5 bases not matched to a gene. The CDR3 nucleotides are TGTGCCAGCAGCTTAGACAGGGGGCATCGAAACACTGAAGCTTTCTTT. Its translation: CASSLDRGHRNTEAFF.

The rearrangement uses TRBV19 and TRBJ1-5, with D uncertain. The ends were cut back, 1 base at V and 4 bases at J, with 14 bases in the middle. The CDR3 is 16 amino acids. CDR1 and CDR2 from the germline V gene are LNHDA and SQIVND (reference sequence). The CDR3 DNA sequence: TGTGCCAGTAGTATAGCGGGAGACCCGTGGAATCAGCCCCAGCATTTT. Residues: CASSIAGDPWNQPQHF.

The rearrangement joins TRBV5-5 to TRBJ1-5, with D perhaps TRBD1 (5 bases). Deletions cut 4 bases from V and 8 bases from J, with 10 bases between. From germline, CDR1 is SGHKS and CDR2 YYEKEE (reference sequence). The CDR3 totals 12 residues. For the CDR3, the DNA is TGTGCCAGCAGCCCGGCGGGGGAGCCCCAGCATTTT. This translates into CASSPAGEPQHF.

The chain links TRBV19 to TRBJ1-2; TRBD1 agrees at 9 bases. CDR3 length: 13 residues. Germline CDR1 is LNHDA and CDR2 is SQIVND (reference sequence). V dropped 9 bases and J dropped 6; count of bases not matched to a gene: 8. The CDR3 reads CARAGTGWNGYTF. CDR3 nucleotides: TGTGCCAGAGCCGGGACAGGGTGGAATGGCTACACCTTC. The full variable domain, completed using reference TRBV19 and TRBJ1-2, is DGGITQSPKYLFRKEGQNVTLSCEQNLNHDAMYWYRQDPGQGLRLIYYSQIVNDFQKGDIAEGYSVSREKKESFPLTVTSAQKNPTAFYLCARAGTGWNGYTFGSGTRLTVV.

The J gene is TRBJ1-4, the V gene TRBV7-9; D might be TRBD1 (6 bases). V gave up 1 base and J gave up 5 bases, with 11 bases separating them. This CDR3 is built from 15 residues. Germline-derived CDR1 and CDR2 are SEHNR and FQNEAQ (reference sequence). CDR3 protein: CASSLVIGTNEKLFF. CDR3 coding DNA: TGTGCCAGCAGCTTAGTAATTGGGACAAATGAAAAACTGTTTTTT.

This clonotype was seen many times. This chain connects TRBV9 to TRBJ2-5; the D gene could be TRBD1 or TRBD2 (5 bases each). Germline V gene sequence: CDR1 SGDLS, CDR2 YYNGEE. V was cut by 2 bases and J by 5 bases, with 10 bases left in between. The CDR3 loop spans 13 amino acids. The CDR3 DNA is TGTGCCAGCAGCGTTGAGTGGGGGGAGACCCAGTACTTC. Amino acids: CASSVEWGETQYF.

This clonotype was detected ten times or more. The CDR3: CASSSGRGIYEQYF. CDR3 bases: TGTGCCAGCAGTAGCGGGAGGGGTATTTACGAGCAGTACTTC. The chain combines TRBV2 with TRBJ2-7; 10 bases are a match to TRBD2. V lost 5 bases to trimming and J lost 4 bases; unmatched junction nucleotides: 5. The germline V gene has CDR1 SNHLY and CDR2 FYNNEI. The CDR3 length is 14 residues.

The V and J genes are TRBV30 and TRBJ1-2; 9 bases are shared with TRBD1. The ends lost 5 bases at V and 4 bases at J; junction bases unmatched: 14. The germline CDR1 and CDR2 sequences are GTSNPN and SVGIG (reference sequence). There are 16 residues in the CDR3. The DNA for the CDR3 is TGTGCCTGGGGGCCCCCCGGGACAGGGAGGATCTATGGCTACACCTTC. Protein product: CAWGPPGTGRIYGYTF.

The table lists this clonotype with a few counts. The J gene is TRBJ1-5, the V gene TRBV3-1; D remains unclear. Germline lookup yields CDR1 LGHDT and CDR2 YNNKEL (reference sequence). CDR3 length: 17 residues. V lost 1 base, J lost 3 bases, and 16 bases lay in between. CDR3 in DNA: TGTGCCAGCAGCCAAGCCCCTGGCGGCAGCTACAATCAGCCCCAGCATTTT. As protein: CASSQAPGGSYNQPQHF.

The CDR3 protein is CSARRTGPRYYEQYF. The DNA for the CDR3 is TGCAGTGCTCGGAGGACAGGGCCGAGGTACTACGAGCAGTACTTC. The J gene is TRBJ2-5, the V gene TRBV20-1; 8 nucleotides agree with TRBD1. The assigned J gene may be wrong: the sequence end matches TRBJ2-7 better. The germline V gene has CDR1 DFQATT and CDR2 SNEGSKA (reference sequence). This CDR3 has 15 amino acids.

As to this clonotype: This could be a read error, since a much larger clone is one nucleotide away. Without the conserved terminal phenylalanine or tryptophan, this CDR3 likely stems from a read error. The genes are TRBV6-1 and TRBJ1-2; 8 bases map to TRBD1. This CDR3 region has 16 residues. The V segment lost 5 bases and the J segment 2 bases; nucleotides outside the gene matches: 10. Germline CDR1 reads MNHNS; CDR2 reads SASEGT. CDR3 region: CASSKGTGRLNYGYTL. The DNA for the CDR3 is TGTGCCAGCAGTAAAGGGACAGGACGTCTCAACTATGGCTACACCCTC.